The T cell receptor (beta chain) described here comes from a study of response to subunit inactivated influenza vaccine. TCRdb independently ran MiXCR on the RT-PCR reads; one entry per CDR3 protein. The sample carries about 650,000 distinct CDR3 sequences, approximately 15% recorded once. V lost 0 bases and J lost 4, with 12 bases in between. This CDR3 region has 15 residues. From germline, CDR1 is LGHNA and CDR2 YNFKEQ. Points from the study as a whole: Few new T cells, the authors suggested, are recruited by each seasonal influenza vaccination.

As for this clonotype: Its antigen is currently unknown.

The V gene is TRBV4-2, the J gene TRBJ1-2, with D tentatively TRBD1 (6 bases). This clonotype was sampled from a man between 50 and 59 years old who received an inactivated influenza vaccine. Sequencing was performed on PBMCs from blood, taken around 14 days before vaccination. CDR3 amino acids: CASSQDNREAYGYTF. CDR3 sequence (DNA): TGTGCCAGCAGCCAAGATAACAGGGAGGCCTATGGCTACACCTTC.